Below are 4 T cell receptor beta chains sequenced from a single sample in a study of cytomegalovirus exposure and HLA in healthy donors. Primers for the PCR totalled 60 Vbeta and 13 Jbeta. Method: immunoSEQ multiplex PCR; TCRdb's copy keeps in-frame clones and lacks some. The sample yields some 150,000 clones, about 88% seen once. Input material: PBMCs. These receptor sequences come from a woman between 18 and 29 years old in good health and CMV-seronegative.

This chain uses TRBV29-1 with TRBJ2-1, with D unclear. The V gene lost 3 bases and the J gene lost 3 bases, with 12 bases spanning the gap. Germline CDR1 SQVTM, CDR2 ANQGSEA. The CDR3 is 14 residues long. The CDR3 coding sequence is TGCAGCGTTGACCCGTCCCCAGGCTACAATGAGCAGTTCTTC. Translating gives CSVDPSPGYNEQFF.

The chain recombines TRBV7-6 with TRBJ2-7, with TRBD1 matching 10 bases. The length of the CDR3 is 14 residues. Germline V lookup: CDR1 SGHVS, CDR2 FNYEAQ. V lost 4 bases to trimming and J lost 4 bases; unmatched junction nucleotides: 4. The CDR3 protein is CASSYRQGAYEQYF. The CDR3 coding sequence is TGTGCCAGCAGCTACCGACAGGGGGCTTACGAGCAGTACTTC.

In the case of this clone: This sample also contains other DNA sequences that code for the same CDR3. This chain uses TRBV5-1 with TRBJ2-1; 10 bases match TRBD2. In germline, CDR1 is SGHRS, CDR2 YFSETQ. V lost 0 bases to trimming and J lost 3 bases; unmatched junction nucleotides: 0. CDR3 length: 15 residues. CDR3 sequence: CASSLVAGGYNEQFF. CDR3 in DNA: TGCGCCAGCAGCTTGGTAGCGGGGGGCTACAATGAGCAGTTCTTC. The variable domain in full, completed from reference TRBV5-1 and TRBJ2-1, reads KAGVTQTPRYLIKTRGQQVTLSCSPISGHRSVSWYQQTPGQGLQFLFEYFSETQRNKGNFPGRFSGRQFSNSRSEMNVSTLELGDSALYLCASSLVAGGYNEQFFGPGTRLTVL.

As to this clone: This specimen includes other DNA sequences encoding the same CDR3. The chain has TRBV2 and TRBJ1-4; no clear D. The V end was cut by 6 bases, the J end by 8 bases, with 10 bases between. This CDR3 is built from 12 residues. Per germline, CDR1 SNHLY and CDR2 FYNNEI. CDR3 bases: TGTGCCAGCAGGGGTTCGGGGGAAAAACTGTTTTTT. The encoded protein is CASRGSGEKLFF.